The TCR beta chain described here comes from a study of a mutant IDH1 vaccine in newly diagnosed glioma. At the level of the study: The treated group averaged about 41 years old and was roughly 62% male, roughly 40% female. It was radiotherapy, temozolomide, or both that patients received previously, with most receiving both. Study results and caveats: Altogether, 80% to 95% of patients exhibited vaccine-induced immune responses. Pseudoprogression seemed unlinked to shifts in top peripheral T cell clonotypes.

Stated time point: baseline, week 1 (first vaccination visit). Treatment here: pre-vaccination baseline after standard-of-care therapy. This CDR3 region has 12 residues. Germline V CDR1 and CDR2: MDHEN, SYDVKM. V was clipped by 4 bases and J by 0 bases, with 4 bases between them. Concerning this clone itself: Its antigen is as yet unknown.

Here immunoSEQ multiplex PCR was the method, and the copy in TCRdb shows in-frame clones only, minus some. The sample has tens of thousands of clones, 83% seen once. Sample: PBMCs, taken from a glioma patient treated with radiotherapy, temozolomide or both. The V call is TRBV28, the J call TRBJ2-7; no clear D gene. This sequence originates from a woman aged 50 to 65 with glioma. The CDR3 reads CASSYDSYEQYF. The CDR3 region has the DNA TGTGCCAGCAGTTATGACTCCTACGAGCAGTACTTC.